This paragraph reports one TCR beta chain. The sample originates from a study of blood T cells in healthy people across ages. Germline CDR1 and CDR2: MNHNY and SVGAGI (reference sequence). This CDR3 has 14 residues. V was clipped by 6 bases and J by 3 bases, with 14 bases between them. Sample-barcoded 5' priming and a J-beta primer mix drove a second PCR of roughly 7 to 11 cycles. TCRdb used MiXCR to reprocess the 5' RACE reads, holding one entry per CDR3 protein. The table has about 1.8 million distinct CDR3 sequences, around 48% seen once. The TCR was taken from a woman in her thirties or forties in good health. Sequencing was performed on blood. V is TRBV6-6 and J is TRBJ1-1; D call uncertain. The CDR3 loop is CASRRTIRDTEAFF. In nucleotides, the CDR3 is TGTGCCAGCAGACGCACTATTCGGGACACTGAAGCTTTCTTT.